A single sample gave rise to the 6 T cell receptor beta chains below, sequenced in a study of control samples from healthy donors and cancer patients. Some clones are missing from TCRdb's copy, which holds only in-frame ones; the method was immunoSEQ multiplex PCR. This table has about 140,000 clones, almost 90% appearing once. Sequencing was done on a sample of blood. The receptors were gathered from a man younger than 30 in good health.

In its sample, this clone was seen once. In DNA, the CDR3 is TGTGCCAGCAGCTCGGGCGGGGGGGATACAGCAACTAATGAAAAACTGTTTTTT. Translating it yields CASSSGGGDTATNEKLFF. The genes are TRBV11-2 and TRBJ1-4; weak D call: TRBD1 (5 bases). Germline values: CDR1 SGHAT, CDR2 FQNNGV. The germline V and J ends were trimmed by 4 bases and 0 bases, with 18 bases remaining between them. The length of the CDR3 is 18 residues. The whole variable domain, remainder taken from reference TRBV11-2 and TRBJ1-4, is EAGVAQSPRYKIIEKRQSVAFWCNPISGHATLYWYQQILGQGPKLLIQFQNNGVVDDSQLPKDRFSAERLKGVDSTLKIQPAKLEDSAVYLCASSSGGGDTATNEKLFFGSGTQLSVL.

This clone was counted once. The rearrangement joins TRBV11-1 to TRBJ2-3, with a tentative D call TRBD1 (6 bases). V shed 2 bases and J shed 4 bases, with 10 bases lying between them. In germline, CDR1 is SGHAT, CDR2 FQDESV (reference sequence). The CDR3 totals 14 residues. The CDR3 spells CASSLLGAPDTQYF. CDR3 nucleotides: TGTGCCAGCAGCTTATTGGGGGCCCCAGATACGCAGTATTTT.

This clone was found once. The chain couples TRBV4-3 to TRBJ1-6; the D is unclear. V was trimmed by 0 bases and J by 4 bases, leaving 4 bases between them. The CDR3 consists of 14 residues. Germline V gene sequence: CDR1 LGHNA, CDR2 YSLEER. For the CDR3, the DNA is TGCGCCAGCAGCCAAGACAGTTATAATTCACCCCTCCACTTT. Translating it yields CASSQDSYNSPLHF.

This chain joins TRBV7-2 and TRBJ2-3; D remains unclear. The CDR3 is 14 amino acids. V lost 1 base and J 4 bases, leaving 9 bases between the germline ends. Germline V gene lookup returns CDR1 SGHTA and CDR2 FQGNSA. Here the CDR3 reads CASSLGLAADTQYF. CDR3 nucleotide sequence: TGTGCCAGCAGCTTAGGGTTAGCAGCAGATACGCAGTATTTT.

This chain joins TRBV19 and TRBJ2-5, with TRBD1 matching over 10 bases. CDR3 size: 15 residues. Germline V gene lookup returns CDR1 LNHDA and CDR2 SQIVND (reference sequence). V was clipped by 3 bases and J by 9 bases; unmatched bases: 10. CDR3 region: CASSMPGQGRGAQYF. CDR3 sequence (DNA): TGTGCCAGTAGTATGCCGGGACAGGGGCGAGGGGCCCAGTACTTC.

CDR3 region: CASALGTTLMNTEAFF. The CDR3 DNA sequence: TGTGCCAGCGCTCTTGGGACGACACTCATGAACACTGAAGCTTTCTTT. The chain combines TRBV7-3 with TRBJ1-1; TRBD1 might be the D (5 bases). The germline V gene encodes CDR1 SGHTA and CDR2 FQGTGA. The CDR3 is made up of 16 amino acids. V was cut by 8 bases and J by 0 bases, with 19 bases left in between.